The source of this TCR beta chain is a study of T cells in Graves' hyperthyroidism and ophthalmopathy. Turning to the study itself: Once the initial diagnosis was made, peripheral blood was obtained before any treatment. Study observations and caveats: Most clonotypes expanded in thyroid above 0.001 were likewise present in blood. Ophthalmopathy got predicted by the model a median about six months before its onset.

The CDR3 spans 17 residues. J gave up 5 bases and V 3 bases, and 10 bases lay outside the gene matches. It was uncontrolled infection, other autoimmune disease, pregnancy or lactation that excluded patients. Authors of the study amplified TCR beta CDR3 regions from RNA transcripts. Primed by the HTBI set, a first-round RT-PCR was run on the TCR CDR3. TCRdb used MiXCR to reprocess the multiplex PCR reads, holding one entry per CDR3 protein. The data hold around 390,000 distinct CDR3 sequences, with roughly 14% observed a single time. Comment on this clonotype: What it recognizes is unknown.

The chain is built from TRBV12-3 or TRBV12-4 and TRBJ1-4; TRBD1 matches 9 bases. Input material: blood. The TCR was taken from a woman in her 30s with Graves' ophthalmopathy. This CDR3 reads CASSFGAEDRGNEKLFF. CDR3 nucleotides: TGTGCCAGCAGTTTTGGTGCCGAAGACAGGGGGAATGAAAAACTGTTTTTT.